This TCR beta chain was identified in a study of blood T cell repertoires in COVID-19. The overall study: T cells, B-cell-depleted T cells, or PBMCs supplied cDNA or gDNA.

Some clones are missing from TCRdb's copy, which holds only in-frame ones; the method was immunoSEQ multiplex PCR. This table holds 130,000 or so clones, roughly 89% found once. The CDR3 is 13 amino acids. Deletions cut 4 bases from V and 0 bases from J, with 6 bases between. The cohort comprised adults aged about 18 to 100 years residing in approximately 25 US areas. Clinical history as reported by participants underpinned cohort assignment. The TCR comes from a woman in her 30s who had recovered from COVID-19. What was sequenced was PBMCs or T cells enriched from blood (not recorded which). V gene TRBV12-3 or TRBV12-4 combines with J gene TRBJ2-5, with a tentative D call TRBD2 (6 bases). DNA for the CDR3: TGTGCCAGCAGTTCGGGGGACCAAGAGACCCAGTACTTC. This sequence encodes CASSSGDQETQYF.